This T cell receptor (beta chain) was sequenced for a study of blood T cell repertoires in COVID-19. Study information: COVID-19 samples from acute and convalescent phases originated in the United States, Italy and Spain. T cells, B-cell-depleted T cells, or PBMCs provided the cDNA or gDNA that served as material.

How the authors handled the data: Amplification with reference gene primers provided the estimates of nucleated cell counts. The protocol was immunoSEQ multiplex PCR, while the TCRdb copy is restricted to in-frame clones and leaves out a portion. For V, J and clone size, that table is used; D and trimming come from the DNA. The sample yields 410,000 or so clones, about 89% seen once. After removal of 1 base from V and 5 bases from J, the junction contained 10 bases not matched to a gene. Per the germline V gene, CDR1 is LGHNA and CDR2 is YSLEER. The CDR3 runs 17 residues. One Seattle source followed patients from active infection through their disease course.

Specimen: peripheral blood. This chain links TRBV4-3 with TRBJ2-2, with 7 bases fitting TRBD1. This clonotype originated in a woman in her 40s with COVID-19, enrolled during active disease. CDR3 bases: TGCGCCAGCAGCCAAGCTCAGGGGGTTCCGCGGACCGGGGAGCTGTTTTTT. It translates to CASSQAQGVPRTGELFF.